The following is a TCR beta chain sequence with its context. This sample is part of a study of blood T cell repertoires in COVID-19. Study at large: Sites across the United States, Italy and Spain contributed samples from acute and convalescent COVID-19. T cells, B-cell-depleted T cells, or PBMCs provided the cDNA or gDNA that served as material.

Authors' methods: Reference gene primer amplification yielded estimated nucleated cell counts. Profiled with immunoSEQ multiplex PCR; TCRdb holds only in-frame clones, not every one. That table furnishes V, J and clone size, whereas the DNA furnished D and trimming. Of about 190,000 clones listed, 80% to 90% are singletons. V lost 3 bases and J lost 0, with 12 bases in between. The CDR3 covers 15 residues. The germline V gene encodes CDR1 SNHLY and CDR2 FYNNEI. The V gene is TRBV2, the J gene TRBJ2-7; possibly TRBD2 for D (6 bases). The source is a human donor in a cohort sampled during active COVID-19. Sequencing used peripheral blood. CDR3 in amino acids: CASSEGTPLSYEQYF. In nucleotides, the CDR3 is TGTGCCAGCAGTGAGGGGACTCCCCTCTCCTACGAGCAGTACTTC.